Presented here are 9 T cell receptor beta chains from one specimen sequenced in a study of T cell repertoires in cytomegalovirus infection. These receptors are not linked to any known antigen. TCRdb called the reads again in MiXCR, with one record for every CDR3 protein. The sample lists 380,000 or so distinct CDR3 sequences, approximately 30% seen once, with about 14% in the top ten. This sample comprised cultured PBMCs, obtained from culture after CMV antigen stimulation. These receptors all come from a human donor in good health (CMV status not recorded). Some clones in this sample may be carry-over from other donors' samples.

The V gene is TRBV6-2 or TRBV6-3, the J gene TRBJ1-1, with a weak D call TRBD1 (5 bases). The CDR3 extends over 15 amino acids. Germline V CDR1 and CDR2: MNHEY, SVGEGT. V was shortened by 2 bases and J by 0 bases, with 10 bases between the two germline ends. The CDR3 loop is CASSYQRGMNTEAFF. CDR3 nucleotides: TGTGCCAGCAGTTACCAGCGGGGGATGAACACTGAAGCTTTCTTT.

The table lists this clonotype with a few counts. The genes are TRBV7-3 and TRBJ2-2, with TRBD2 matching 9 bases. There are 16 residues in the CDR3. V was pared by 0 bases and J by 6 bases, with 5 bases of the junction left unmatched. Germline V gene data show CDR1 as SGHTA and CDR2 as FQGTGA. CDR3 in amino acids: CASSLTSGSLPGELFF. CDR3 nucleotides: TGTGCCAGCAGCTTAACTAGCGGGAGTCTCCCCGGGGAGCTGTTTTTT.

The chain couples TRBV7-2 to TRBJ2-1, with 7 bases aligning to TRBD1. The CDR3 is 12 amino acids. J lost 8 bases, V lost 5 bases, and 3 bases had no gene match. The germline V gene has CDR1 SGHTA and CDR2 FQGNSA. The CDR3 DNA reads TGTGCCAGCAGCCAGACAGGGCATGAGCAGTTCTTC. Residues: CASSQTGHEQFF.

This clonotype was detected a few times. The J gene is TRBJ1-5, the V gene TRBV28; 7 bases agree with TRBD1. With 0 bases clipped from V and 6 bases from J, the junction kept 11 bases outside the gene matches. Germline CDR1 MDHEN, CDR2 SYDVKM. The length of the CDR3 is 17 residues. The CDR3 bases are TGTGCCAGCAGTTTATGGACAGGGAAAAATAGGGGTCAGCCCCAGCATTTT. It specifies CASSLWTGKNRGQPQHF.

The genes are TRBV3-1 and TRBJ2-1, with TRBD2 matching 10 bases. Trimming took 6 bases from V and 2 from J; bases not matched to a gene: 1. Germline V lookup: CDR1 LGHDT, CDR2 YNNKEL (reference sequence). This CDR3 is built from 14 residues. The CDR3 DNA reads TGTGCCAGCAGACTAGCGGGAACCTACAATGAGCAGTTCTTC. This sequence encodes CASRLAGTYNEQFF.

This clonotype was observed a few times. The chain combines TRBV19 with TRBJ1-5; the D gene is possibly TRBD1 (6 bases). V lost 1 base to trimming and J lost 7 bases, with 11 bases between them. This CDR3 contains 14 residues. Germline V gene sequence: CDR1 LNHDA, CDR2 SQIVND (reference sequence). Here the CDR3 reads CASSIGPGGQPQHF. CDR3 in DNA: TGTGCCAGTAGTATAGGTCCCGGGGGCCAGCCCCAGCATTTT. The full variable domain, its missing parts supplied by reference TRBV19 and TRBJ1-5, is DGGITQSPKYLFRKEGQNVTLSCEQNLNHDAMYWYRQDPGQGLRLIYYSQIVNDFQKGDIAEGYSVSREKKESFPLTVTSAQKNPTAFYLCASSIGPGGQPQHFGDGTRLSIL.

The chain employs TRBV29-1 and TRBJ2-2, with 9 bases lining up with TRBD1. Germline CDR1 is SQVTM and CDR2 is ANQGSEA. The ends lost 7 bases at V and 1 base at J; junction bases unmatched: 4. The CDR3 spans 14 residues. The CDR3, as DNA: TGCAGCGCCTGGGACAGGGTGAACACCGGGGAGCTGTTTTTT. Amino acid sequence: CSAWDRVNTGELFF.

This sequence joins TRBV19 and TRBJ1-6; 8 bases match TRBD1. Germline V gene lookup returns CDR1 LNHDA and CDR2 SQIVND (reference sequence). V lost 6 bases, J lost 10 bases, and 14 bases stayed unmatched. This CDR3 has 16 amino acids. This CDR3 reads CASRQRGTGGGSPLHF. The CDR3 coding sequence is TGTGCCAGTAGACAAAGGGGGACAGGAGGGGGCTCACCCCTCCACTTT.

CDR3 DNA sequence: TGTGCCAGCAGCTCCCCGCATGAGCAGTTCTTC. Protein: CASSSPHEQFF. The gene calls are TRBV11-2 and TRBJ2-1; D is undetermined. From germline, CDR1 is SGHAT and CDR2 FQNNGV. The CDR3 is made up of 11 amino acids. V shed 4 bases and J shed 8 bases, with 6 bases lying between them.